The entry below describes one T cell receptor beta chain. The CDR3 has 13 amino acids. The ends were cut back, 5 bases at V and 9 bases at J, with 17 bases in the middle. CDR1 and CDR2 from the germline V gene are GTSNPN and SVGIG (reference sequence). Clones were read by immunoSEQ multiplex PCR, and TCRdb kept only the in-frame ones, dropping some. Counted here are 10,000 or so clones, approximately 83% occurring once; the ten biggest clones make up around 17%. The sample is drawn from a study of T cell changes during pregnancy in multiple sclerosis. The sequence was obtained from a female donor in good health, enrolled as a control in a pregnancy study. The chain employs TRBV30 and TRBJ2-1; D is possibly TRBD2 (6 bases). The sequences come from CD8+ T cells from peripheral blood mononuclear cells, collected in the third trimester of pregnancy. The CDR3 DNA sequence: TGTGCCTGGGAGGTCCGGGAGTGGGGTGAGCAGTTCTTC. Residues: CAWEVREWGEQFF.